The 27 T cell receptor beta chains given below trace back to one sample, sequenced in a study of T cells in Graves' hyperthyroidism and ophthalmopathy (dated by TCRdb to about 2019). Libraries were made using multiplex PCR. Sequenced on an Illumina HiSeq 2000. The TCR beta CDR3 regions were amplified from the RNA transcripts. The TCR CDR3 was subjected to a first round of RT-PCR using the HTBI primer set and the Qiagen OneStep RT-PCR kit. TCRdb reanalyzed the raw reads on its own, using fastp at Q25 for trimming and MiXCR for clone calling, and kept in-frame beta chains. Every entry covers one CDR3 protein and lists the most common genes and DNA from its rows. The sample table records around 690,000 distinct CDR3 sequences; 17% of these occur just once. The ten largest account for 15% of the sample. Sequencing input: blood. The receptors stem from a man aged 50 to 60 with Graves' hyperthyroidism.

The J gene is TRBJ1-2, the V gene TRBV30; D is ambiguous. This CDR3 spans 9 amino acids. Deletions cut 8 bases from V and 7 bases from J, with 8 bases between. Germline-derived CDR1 and CDR2 are GTSNPN and SVGIG (reference sequence). The CDR3: CAGGSGYTF. The CDR3 DNA sequence: TGTGCCGGAGGAAGTGGCTACACCTTC.

This clonotype was seen at least ten times. This chain connects TRBV11-2 to TRBJ2-1; TRBD2 matches at 10 bases. The CDR3 length is 16 residues. The J segment lost 6 bases and the V segment lost 2 bases, leaving 7 bases of the junction unmatched. Germline CDR1 and CDR2: SGHAT and FQNNGV. DNA for the CDR3: TGTGCCAGCAGCTTATACGCTAGCGGGAGTAGCAATGAGCAGTTCTTC. Residues: CASSLYASGSSNEQFF.

This clonotype appeared a single time. V usage is TRBV30 and J usage is TRBJ2-1, with 7 bases fitting TRBD2. Germline values: CDR1 GTSNPN, CDR2 SVGIG (reference sequence). This CDR3 comprises 14 residues. V trimming: 5 bases; J trimming: 6 bases; junction bases outside the gene matches: 10. CDR3 in DNA: TGTGCCTGGGATCTAGCGGATCGGGCCAATGAGCAGTTCTTC. Protein sequence: CAWDLADRANEQFF.

CDR3 sequence (DNA): TGCAGTGCAAGACTAGCGGGCGGGCTCAATGAGCAGTTCTTC. It translates to CSARLAGGLNEQFF. The chain has TRBV20-1 and TRBJ2-1; 10 nucleotides align to TRBD2. V lost 6 bases, J lost 6 bases, and 8 bases stayed unmatched. CDR3 length: 14 residues. Germline CDR1 DFQATT, CDR2 SNEGSKA (reference sequence).

This clonotype was seen repeatedly, ten times or more. The chain uses TRBV6-1 and TRBJ1-2; no clear D. Germline-derived CDR1 and CDR2 are MNHNS and SASEGT. The CDR3 totals 14 residues. V lost 4 bases, J lost 1 base, and 10 bases lay in between. CDR3 sequence reads: CASSADPFNYGYTF. The CDR3 coding sequence is TGTGCCAGCAGTGCGGACCCATTTAACTATGGCTACACCTTC.

Comment on this clonotype: An end of the junction does not agree with germline; a read error may underlie this. V is TRBV6-2 or TRBV6-3 and J is TRBJ2-1; no firm D call. Looked up from germline, CDR1 is MNHEY and CDR2 is SVGEGT. The CDR3 contains 12 residues. The CDR3 region is CASSFIGNGQFF. The CDR3 DNA reads as TGTGCCAGCAGTTTTATAGGCAATGGGCAGTTCTTC.

This clonotype came up a few times. V and J are TRBV30 and TRBJ1-2; 7 nucleotides match TRBD1. With V trimmed by 3 bases and J by 2 bases, 12 bases remained unmatched. Germline V CDR1 and CDR2: GTSNPN, SVGIG (reference sequence). This CDR3 region has 16 residues. The CDR3 DNA reads TGTGCCTGGAGAGCGGGAGGCCGGACAGGCAACTATGGCTACACCTTC. Its translation is CAWRAGGRTGNYGYTF.

CDR3 region: CSARKTGANVLTF. The CDR3 DNA is TGCAGTGCTCGGAAGACTGGGGCCAACGTCCTGACTTTC. J is TRBJ2-6 and V is TRBV20-1; D not certain. V was shortened by 5 bases and J by 2 bases, with 7 bases between the two germline ends. The CDR3 has 13 amino acids. Germline-derived CDR1 and CDR2 are DFQATT and SNEGSKA (reference sequence).

The V and J genes are TRBV20-1 and TRBJ1-2; D call uncertain. CDR1 and CDR2 from the germline V gene are DFQATT and SNEGSKA (reference sequence). V lost 2 bases, J lost 4 bases, and 11 bases lay in between. The CDR3 is 13 amino acids. CDR3 sequence: CSARTPDFYGYTF. In DNA form, the CDR3 reads TGCAGTGCTAGAACGCCAGATTTCTATGGCTACACCTTC.

Many counts were recorded for this clonotype. The chain is built from TRBV2 and TRBJ2-7, with TRBD2 matching over 7 bases. This CDR3 is 15 amino acids long. Losses at the gene ends were 6 bases for V and 6 bases for J; bases not matched to a gene: 14. The germline gives CDR1 SNHLY, CDR2 FYNNEI. CDR3 amino acids: CASRTMRGRDSEQYF. CDR3 DNA: TGTGCCAGCAGAACGATGCGCGGGAGAGACAGCGAGCAGTACTTC.

This clonotype was seen many times. The chain couples TRBV2 to TRBJ2-7; TRBD1 is a possible D gene (6 bases). Trimming stripped 8 bases from V and 4 bases from J, with 15 bases between. The V gene's germline CDR1 is SNHLY and CDR2 FYNNEI. CDR3 length: 13 amino acids. This chain's CDR3 is CASAGNRVYEQYF. The CDR3 DNA follows: TGTGCCAGCGCCGGTAACAGGGTTTACGAGCAGTACTTC.

Comments on this clonotype: Just one base apart from a much larger clone, this may be a read error. The chain links TRBV28 to TRBJ2-3; D might be TRBD1 (5 bases). The V gene's germline CDR1 is MDHEN and CDR2 SYDVKM. CDR3 length: 12 amino acids. CDR3 sequence: CASTTTTDTQDF. CDR3 coding DNA: TGTGCCAGCACCACGACGACAGATACGCAGGATTTT.

The chain employs TRBV13 and TRBJ2-5, with 8 bases identical to TRBD1. The germline CDR1 and CDR2 sequences are PRHDT and FYEKMQ (reference sequence). V shed 4 bases, J shed 2 bases, and the junction held 6 bases outside the gene matches. The CDR3 runs to 15 residues. The CDR3 nucleotides are TGTGCCAGCAGCTCGTCGACAGGGGAACAAGAGACCCAGTACTTC. It codes for CASSSSTGEQETQYF.

This clonotype was counted at least ten times. The V gene is TRBV27, the J gene TRBJ2-1, with D possibly matching TRBD1 (5 bases). From germline, CDR1 is MNHEY and CDR2 SMNVEV (reference sequence). Trimming removed 7 bases from V and 4 bases from J, with 17 bases in between. The CDR3 is 15 residues long. CDR3 residues: CASTPGRNRYNEQFF. CDR3 coding DNA: TGTGCCAGCACCCCTGGGCGGAACAGGTACAATGAGCAGTTCTTC.

The rearrangement uses TRBV19 and TRBJ2-3, with 12 bases fitting TRBD2. Germline CDR1 is LNHDA and CDR2 is SQIVND (reference sequence). The CDR3 sequence is 14 residues long. Trimming cost V 7 bases and J 4 bases; bases outside gene matches: 3. The CDR3 nucleotides read TGTGCCAGTATGACTAGCGGGAGCCCAGATACGCAGTATTTT. It encodes CASMTSGSPDTQYF.

This chain uses TRBV11-2 with TRBJ2-7; D might be TRBD1 or TRBD2, each matching 6 bases. This CDR3 comprises 15 residues. V shed 6 bases and J shed 7 bases, with 22 bases lying between them. The germline gives CDR1 SGHAT, CDR2 FQNNGV. The CDR3 loop is CASRWGANLPGEQYF. The CDR3 nucleotides read TGTGCCAGCAGGTGGGGGGCGAACCTTCCGGGGGAGCAGTACTTC.

This clonotype occurred a few times. This chain links TRBV7-9 with TRBJ2-7, with D perhaps given as TRBD1 or TRBD2 (5 bases each). This CDR3 is 15 amino acids long. V gave up 1 base and J gave up 6 bases, with 16 bases separating them. CDR1 is SEHNR and CDR2 is FQNEAQ in the germline V gene (reference sequence). The CDR3 nucleotides read TGTGCCAGCAGCTTAGGTGAGGGGTTGTTTGGCGAGCAGTACTTC. Encoded protein: CASSLGEGLFGEQYF.

This clonotype was counted at least ten times. This rearrangement joins TRBV11-2 to TRBJ2-5, with 8 nucleotides matching TRBD1. Germline lookup yields CDR1 SGHAT and CDR2 FQNNGV. The ends lost 5 bases at V and 1 base at J; junction bases unmatched: 9. The CDR3 runs 16 residues. CDR3 sequence (DNA): TGTGCCAGCAGCCTCAGGGAGGACAGGGCCCAAGAGACCCAGTACTTC. Residues: CASSLREDRAQETQYF. Supplemented by reference TRBV11-2 and TRBJ2-5, the full variable domain reads EAGVAQSPRYKIIEKRQSVAFWCNPISGHATLYWYQQILGQGPKLLIQFQNNGVVDDSQLPKDRFSAERLKGVDSTLKIQPAKLEDSAVYLCASSLREDRAQETQYFGPGTRLLVL.

This clonotype was recorded many times. The rearrangement joins TRBV12-3 or TRBV12-4 to TRBJ1-2, with a possible D match to TRBD1 (5 bases). CDR3 size: 14 residues. V was shortened by 5 bases and J by 6 bases, with 16 bases between the two germline ends. The CDR3 DNA follows: TGTGCCAGCAGTACGGGACTGCATCTAGATGGCTACACCTTC. It codes for CASSTGLHLDGYTF.

This chain joins TRBV9 and TRBJ2-7; D is unresolved. The CDR3 runs 15 residues. Trimming cost V 0 bases and J 0 bases, with 10 bases left between them. The germline gives CDR1 SGDLS, CDR2 YYNGEE. CDR3 sequence reads: CASSVALASSYEQYF. In nucleotides, the CDR3 is TGTGCCAGCAGCGTAGCTTTGGCAAGCTCCTACGAGCAGTACTTC.

This clonotype was seen a handful of times. The chain employs TRBV19 and TRBJ2-1; 11 nucleotides agree with TRBD2. The trim removed 7 bases at V and 5 bases at J, leaving 10 bases unmatched. CDR1 LNHDA and CDR2 SQIVND come from the germline V gene (reference sequence). CDR3 length equals 16 residues. For the CDR3, the DNA is TGTGCCAGTATCGACCCCACTAGCGGGGGCGACAATGAGCAGTTCTTC. This codes for CASIDPTSGGDNEQFF.

This clonotype appeared many times. The chain couples TRBV30 to TRBJ2-7; D not certain. Trimming took off 1 base at V and 2 bases at J, with 12 bases between the two ends. The CDR3 extends over 14 amino acids. Germline V gene data show CDR1 as GTSNPN and CDR2 as SVGIG (reference sequence). The CDR3 DNA is TGTGCCTGGAGTGGTATGGGCAGGACCTACGAGCAGTACTTC. Its protein product is CAWSGMGRTYEQYF.

The rearrangement uses TRBV12-3 or TRBV12-4 and TRBJ2-2; D possibly uses TRBD1 or TRBD2 (5 bases each). The V gene lost 3 bases and the J gene lost 6 bases, with 14 bases spanning the gap. The CDR3 loop spans 15 amino acids. CDR3 in DNA: TGTGCCAGCAGTTTCGGGACCTTGGACCCCGGGGAGCTGTTTTTT. This sequence encodes CASSFGTLDPGELFF.

This clonotype was observed at least ten times. The chain uses TRBV30 and TRBJ1-5; D remains ambiguous. V was shortened by 0 bases and J by 5 bases, with 11 bases between the two germline ends. The germline CDR1 and CDR2 sequences are GTSNPN and SVGIG (reference sequence). The CDR3 runs 14 residues. The CDR3 DNA reads as TGTGCCTGGAGTGTATTGAAGGGAGATCAGCCCCAGCATTTT. Its translation is CAWSVLKGDQPQHF.

This clonotype has ten or more counts. The chain employs TRBV27 and TRBJ2-7; D possibly corresponds to TRBD2 (5 bases). V was trimmed by 2 bases and J by 6 bases, leaving 23 bases between them. The germline V gene encodes CDR1 MNHEY and CDR2 SMNVEV (reference sequence). The CDR3 has 17 amino acids. CDR3 loop: CASSLSSSGSTTSEQYF. In nucleotides, the CDR3 is TGTGCCAGCAGTTTAAGTTCCAGCGGTTCAACTACGAGCGAGCAGTACTTC.

There are a few counts of this clonotype. The V and J genes are TRBV6-5 and TRBJ2-3, with 11 bases lining up with TRBD2. There are 16 residues in the CDR3. V dropped 2 bases and J dropped 6; count of bases not matched to a gene: 7. The germline V gene encodes CDR1 MNHEY and CDR2 SVGAGI. CDR3 coding DNA: TGTGCCAGCAGTTACCCCCCTAGCGGGAGGTTGGATACGCAGTATTTT. This codes for CASSYPPSGRLDTQYF.

The V gene is TRBV11-2, the J gene TRBJ2-4; D remains unclear. The length of the CDR3 is 14 residues. The germline V and J ends were trimmed by 5 bases and 4 bases, with 12 bases remaining between them. Germline CDR1 and CDR2: SGHAT and FQNNGV. The DNA of the CDR3 is TGTGCCAGCAGCCTATTAATCCGGAAAAACATTCAGTACTTC. Translation gives CASSLLIRKNIQYF.